This TCR beta chain was sequenced for a study of metastatic and nonmetastatic thyroid tumors. Study context: Both malignant and benign thyroid patients supplied peripheral blood and tumor or nodule tissue samples, across which the repertoires of these patients were then compared.

This clone came up many times. Antigen unknown. Each patient went into thyroid surgery without having received any treatment. Original handling: Clinicopathological groups differed in CDR3, with these differences serving to build a distant-metastasis classifier for papillary thyroid cancer. With MiXCR, TCRdb called clones anew from the PCR reads. The V and J calls were determined by TCRdb, not by the authors. The repertoire consists of 72,000 or so clones, with roughly a sixth occurring once and the leading ten covering roughly 13%. General study points: Reports indicated that malignant thyroid tumors showed significantly higher TCR beta diversity than benign nodules did, in blood and tumor.

Trimming cost V 0 bases and J 2 bases, with 14 bases left between them. This CDR3 has 16 residues. Germline CDR1 SGHRS, CDR2 YFSETQ. Sequencing was done on a sample of blood. J is TRBJ1-2 and V is TRBV5-1, with D possibly being TRBD1 (5 bases). The clonotype originates from a female donor with papillary thyroid cancer or a benign thyroid nodule (not recorded which). Some clones in this sample may be carry-over from other donors' samples. The CDR3 protein is CASSLGAAGVNYGYTF. The CDR3 DNA reads TGCGCCAGCAGCTTGGGGGCGGCGGGGGTAAACTATGGCTACACCTTC. Supplemented by reference TRBV5-1 and TRBJ1-2, the full variable domain reads KAGVTQTPRYLIKTRGQQVTLSCSPISGHRSVSWYQQTPGQGLQFLFEYFSETQRNKGNFPGRFSGRQFSNSRSEMNVSTLELGDSALYLCASSLGAAGVNYGYTFGSGTRLTVV.